This T cell receptor (beta chain) derives from a study of blood T cells in healthy people across ages (dated by TCRdb to the mid-2010s). Context from the whole study: Template switching captured roughly one uniquely barcoded TCR beta cDNA molecule per two T cells in model experiments. The donors were divided into four age groups: young (average about 15 years), middle-aged (about 40), aged (about 61) and long-lived (around 80). Two additional independent replicas of 1 million unique cDNA reads from the same blood draw were analyzed for two donors (one aged 18 to 30 and one aged 80 or older). The study measured age-related changes in TCR beta repertoire diversity using deep sequencing normalized with unique cDNA molecular identifiers. To avoid experimental bias, donors of different ages were distributed randomly across sequencing lanes. The investigation overall reported the following: Compared with the aged group, the long-lived group had more naive CD4+ T cells, fewer expanded clones and increased TCR diversity, a pattern suggesting age selection. Estimates of total diversity based on one million sequenced T cells were considered lower bounds and underestimates. Observed TCR beta diversity per million T cells fell roughly linearly with age, and a significant reduction was already apparent by age about 36. A strong correlation was found between observed TCR beta diversity and the percentage of naive T cells measured by flow cytometry. Bulk unsorted PBMC profiling prevented conclusive comparison of naive and antigen-experienced compartments. Because donor CMV infection status was unknown, age-related changes in expanded clonotypes were potentially confounded.

The library was made by 5' RACE. The listed sequencing device is Illumina HiSeq 2500. A second about 7 to 12 cycle PCR used a sample-barcoded 5' primer and a J-beta primer mix. A unique molecular identifier was introduced onto each TCR beta cDNA molecule by a template-switch 5' adaptor carrying 12 random nucleotides. Each sample yielded at least 3 million CDR3-containing paired-end reads. All of the RNA was converted into first-strand cDNA using the Mint cDNA synthesis kit, with a TRBC-specific oligonucleotide serving as the primer. Following uracil-DNA glycosylase treatment, a first 18-cycle PCR with universal primers M1SS and BC2_uni_R was performed on all cDNA. For the original study's pipeline: Normalization of each sample was performed by random selection of 1 million high-quality reads, each carrying a distinct molecular identifier. Instead of being binned into consensus sequences, reads that shared molecular identifiers were thrown out. MiTCR, run with a Q25 quality threshold and the strictest error-elimination algorithm, handled CDR3 identification, clonotype clustering and error correction. A nonparametric unseen species model with Euler transformation was used to estimate lower-bound total TCR beta diversity. TCRdb reanalyzed the raw reads on its own, using fastp at Q25 for trimming and MiXCR for clone calling, and kept in-frame beta chains. For every CDR3 protein sequence, its rows merge into one entry that carries the most common genes and DNA. For this entry, the V and J calls and clone size follow TCRdb and not the study's own pipeline. Present in this sample are roughly 700,000 distinct CDR3 sequences, approximately 50% of which were seen just once. Clones ranked in the top ten supply roughly a third of the sample.

This clonotype has more than one count but fewer than ten. Its antigen is still unknown. Nothing much larger sits one base from this clone, and base qualities are not available. Spanning cysteine to phenylalanine, the CDR3 consists of 15 amino acids. Only the CDR3 DNA is retained, 45 bases long and in frame from the first base. V is clipped by 5 bases and J by 4 bases, and the sequence between their germline boundaries is 12 bases long. The germline V gene supplies CDR1 LGHNA and CDR2 YSLEER. Donors were 39 systemically healthy Caucasian individuals from Russia aged roughly 6 to 100 years. Approximately 9.3 milliliters of peripheral blood were drawn from each donor into EDTA-treated Vacutainer tubes. Ficoll-Paque density-gradient centrifugation was used to isolate PBMCs, with at least 7 million obtained per sample. Trizol reagent was used to extract total RNA from PBMCs, with at least 6 micrograms per sample. The percentages of naive CD45RAhigh/CD27high T cells were determined by flow cytometry on a PBMC aliquot from every donor.

The receptor chain draws on TRBV4-3 and TRBJ1-6, and perhaps TRBD1 as D gene, on 5 matching bases. This TCR derives from an older woman in good health. The material sequenced was blood. The CDR3 region has the sequence CASSSRDRYNSPLHF. The base sequence is TGCGCCAGCAGCTCGCGGGACCGATATAATTCACCCCTCCACTTT.